This TCR beta chain was documented in a study of early T cells in non-severe SARS-CoV-2 infection. There are a few counts of this clonotype. In the library, individual cDNA molecules carried attached unique molecular identifiers. Each CDR3 protein is one row after TCRdb ran MiXCR on the 5' RACE reads. Of around 80,000 distinct CDR3 sequences in the sample, about 13% are singletons; the top ten hold about 6.1%. This CDR3 has 14 amino acids. V trimming: 6 bases; J trimming: 4 bases; junction bases outside the gene matches: 5. The germline CDR1 and CDR2 sequences are MNHEY and SMNVEV (reference sequence).

Sequenced: whole blood. The genes are TRBV27 and TRBJ1-2; TRBD1 matches 10 bases. This clonotype was obtained from an adult who was a healthcare worker with PCR-confirmed SARS-CoV-2 infection or an uninfected control (not recorded which). This CDR3 reads CASRGTGVFYGYTF. The CDR3 nucleotides are TGTGCCAGCAGGGGGACAGGGGTGTTCTATGGCTACACCTTC.